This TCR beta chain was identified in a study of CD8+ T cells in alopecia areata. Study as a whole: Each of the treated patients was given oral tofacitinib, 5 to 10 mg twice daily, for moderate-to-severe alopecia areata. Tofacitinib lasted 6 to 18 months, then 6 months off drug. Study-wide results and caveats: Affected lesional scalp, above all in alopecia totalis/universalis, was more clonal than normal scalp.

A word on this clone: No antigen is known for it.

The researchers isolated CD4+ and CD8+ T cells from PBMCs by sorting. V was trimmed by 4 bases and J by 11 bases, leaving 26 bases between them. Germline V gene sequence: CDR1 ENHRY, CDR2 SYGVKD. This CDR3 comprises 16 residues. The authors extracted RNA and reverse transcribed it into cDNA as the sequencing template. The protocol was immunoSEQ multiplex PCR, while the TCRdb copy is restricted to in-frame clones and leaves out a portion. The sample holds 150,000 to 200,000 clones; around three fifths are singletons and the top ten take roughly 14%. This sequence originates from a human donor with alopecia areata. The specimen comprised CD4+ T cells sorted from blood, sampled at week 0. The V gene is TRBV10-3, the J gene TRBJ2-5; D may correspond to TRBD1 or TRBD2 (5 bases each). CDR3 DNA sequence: TGTGCCATCAGTGGACGTAGCGACAGCGGAGGTTCGGAGCAGTACTTC. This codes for CAISGRSDSGGSEQYF.